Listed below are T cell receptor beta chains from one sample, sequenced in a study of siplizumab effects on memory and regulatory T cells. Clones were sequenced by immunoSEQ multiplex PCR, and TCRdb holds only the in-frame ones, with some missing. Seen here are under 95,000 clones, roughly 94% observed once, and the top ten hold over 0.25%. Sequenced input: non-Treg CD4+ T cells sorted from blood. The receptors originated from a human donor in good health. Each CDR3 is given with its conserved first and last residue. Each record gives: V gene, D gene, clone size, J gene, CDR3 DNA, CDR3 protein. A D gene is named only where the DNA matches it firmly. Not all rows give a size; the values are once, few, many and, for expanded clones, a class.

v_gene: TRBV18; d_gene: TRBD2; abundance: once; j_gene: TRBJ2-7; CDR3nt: TGTGCCAGCTCACCGTCTAGCGGCGAGCAGTACTTC; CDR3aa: CASSPSSGEQYF
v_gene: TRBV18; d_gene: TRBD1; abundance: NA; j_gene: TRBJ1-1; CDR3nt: TGTGCCAGCTCATACGGGACAGGGGGTAGCACTGAAGCTTTCTTT; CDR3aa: CASSYGTGGSTEAFF
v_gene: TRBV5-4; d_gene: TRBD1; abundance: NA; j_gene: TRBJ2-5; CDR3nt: TGTGCCAGCAGCTCCCAGGGGGCGAAGACCCAGTACTTC; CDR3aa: CASSSQGAKTQYF
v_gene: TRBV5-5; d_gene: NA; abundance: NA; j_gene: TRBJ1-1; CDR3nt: TGTGCCAGCACCACCCCAGGGCTAGACACTGAAGCTTTCTTT; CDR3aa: CASTTPGLDTEAFF
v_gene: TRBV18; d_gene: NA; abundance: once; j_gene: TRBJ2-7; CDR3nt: TGTGCCAGCTCACGGGACTGGCAGACCTACGAGCAGTACTTC; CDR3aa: CASSRDWQTYEQYF
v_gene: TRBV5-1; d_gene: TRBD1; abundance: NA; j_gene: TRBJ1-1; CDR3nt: TGCGCCAGCAGCTTGTTCCCAGGGGGCGCGGACACTGAAGCTTTCTTT; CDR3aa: CASSLFPGGADTEAFF
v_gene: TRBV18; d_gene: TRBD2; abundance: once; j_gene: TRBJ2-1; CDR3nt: TGTGCCAGCTCACAACTAGCGGGGGACTACAATGAGCAGTTCTTC; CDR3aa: CASSQLAGDYNEQFF
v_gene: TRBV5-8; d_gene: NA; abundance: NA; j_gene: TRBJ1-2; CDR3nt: TGTGCCAGCAGCCAAGATAAGGGGGGGGGCCGTTGGTTCTCTGGCTACACCTTC; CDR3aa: CASSQDKGGGRWFSGYTF
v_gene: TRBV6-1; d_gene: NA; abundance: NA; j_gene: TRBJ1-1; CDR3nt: TGTGCCAGCAGGGAAACTGGACAGCTCCGAGCTTTCTTT; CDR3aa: CASRETGQLRAFF
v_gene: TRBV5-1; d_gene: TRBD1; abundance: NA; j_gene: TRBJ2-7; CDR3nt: TGCGCCAGCAGCCCGGGACAGGGGTCCTACGAGCAGTACTTC; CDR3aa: CASSPGQGSYEQYF
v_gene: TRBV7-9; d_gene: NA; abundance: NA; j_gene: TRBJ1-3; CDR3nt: TGTGCCAGCAGCTTAGGGGACTTCTCTGGAAACACCATATATTTT; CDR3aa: CASSLGDFSGNTIYF
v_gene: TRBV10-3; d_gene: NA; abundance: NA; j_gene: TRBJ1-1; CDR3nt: TGTGCCATCAGTGCTGGGGGGGAAGCTTTCTTT; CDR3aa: CAISAGGEAFF
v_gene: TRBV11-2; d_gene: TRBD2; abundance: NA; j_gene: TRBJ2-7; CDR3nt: TGTGCCAGCAGCTTAGACCGGAGCGGGGTAGGGTACGAGCAGTACTTC; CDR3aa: CASSLDRSGVGYEQYF
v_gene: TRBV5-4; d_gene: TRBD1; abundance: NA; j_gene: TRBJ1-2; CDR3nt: TGTGCCAGCAGCATAACAGGGGGACGAGGCTACACCTTC; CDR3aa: CASSITGGRGYTF
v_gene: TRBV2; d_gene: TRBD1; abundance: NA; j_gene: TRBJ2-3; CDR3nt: TGTGCCAGCAGTGGACAGGGAATAAGCACAGATACGCAGTATTTT; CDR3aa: CASSGQGISTDTQYF
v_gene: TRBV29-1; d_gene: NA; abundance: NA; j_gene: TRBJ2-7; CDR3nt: TGCAGCACCCTAGATGGCGCAAACTCCTACGAGCAGTACTTC; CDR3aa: CSTLDGANSYEQYF
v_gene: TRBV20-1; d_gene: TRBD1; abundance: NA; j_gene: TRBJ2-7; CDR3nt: TGCAGTGGGGAAACAGGGGACGAGCAGTACTTC; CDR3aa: CSGETGDEQYF
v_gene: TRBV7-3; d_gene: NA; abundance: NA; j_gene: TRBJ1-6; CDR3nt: TGTGCCAGCAGCTTATGGGGGCTAGCATCACCCCTCCACTTT; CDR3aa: CASSLWGLASPLHF
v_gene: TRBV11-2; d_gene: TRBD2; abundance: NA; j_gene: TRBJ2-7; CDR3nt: TGTGCCAGCAGCGCCCTTCGCGGGGGAGACCTAGAGCAGTACTTC; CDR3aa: CASSALRGGDLEQYF
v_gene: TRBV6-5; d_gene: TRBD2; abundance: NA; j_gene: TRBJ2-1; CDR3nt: TGTGCCAGCAGTTACCTCCCTAGCGGGGGCTACAATGAGCAGTTCTTC; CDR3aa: CASSYLPSGGYNEQFF
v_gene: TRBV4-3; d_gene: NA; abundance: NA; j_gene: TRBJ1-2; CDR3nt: TGCGCCAGCAGCCAAGAAAGGAATGGCTACACCTTC; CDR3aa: CASSQERNGYTF